One sample yielded the 16 T cell receptor beta chains listed below, sequenced in a study of CDR3 diversity in severe acne. TCRdb re-derived calls from the PCR reads in MiXCR, one entry per CDR3 protein. The table shows around 83,000 distinct CDR3 sequences, with around 50% occurring only once. The source material was blood. The source of these receptors is a male donor with severe acne vulgaris.

The rearrangement uses TRBV7-8 and TRBJ2-3; 7 bases are a match to TRBD2. With 1 base clipped from V and 3 bases from J, the junction kept 10 bases outside the gene matches. CDR1 and CDR2 (germline): SGHVS, FQNEAQ. The CDR3 is 17 amino acids. CDR3 nucleotides: TGTGCCAGCAGCTTAGTACACGGAGCGGGACCGACAGATACGCAGTATTTT. It encodes CASSLVHGAGPTDTQYF.

The chain couples TRBV12-3 or TRBV12-4 to TRBJ1-1; D is possibly TRBD1 (6 bases). Trimming pared 11 bases from V and 1 base from J, leaving 11 bases between. The CDR3 has 12 residues. DNA for the CDR3: TGTGCCTGGCGGGACACGAACACTGAAGCTTTCTTT. Protein: CAWRDTNTEAFF.

This clonotype was counted many times. V is TRBV20-1 and J is TRBJ2-7, with TRBD2 identical over 8 bases. With V trimmed by 5 bases and J by 5 bases, 11 bases remained unmatched. The CDR3 extends over 14 amino acids. Germline CDR1 and CDR2: DFQATT and SNEGSKA (reference sequence). CDR3 sequence reads: CSAPGGTSNHEQYF. CDR3 sequence (DNA): TGCAGTGCTCCCGGTGGGACTAGTAACCACGAGCAGTACTTC.

The chain recombines TRBV20-1 with TRBJ2-1; 13 nucleotides line up with TRBD2. In germline, CDR1 is DFQATT, CDR2 SNEGSKA (reference sequence). The CDR3 consists of 16 residues. V lost 1 base and J lost 8; bases outside the gene matches: 8. CDR3 in amino acids: CSARAPTSGRQDEQFF. The CDR3 bases are TGCAGTGCTAGAGCACCGACTAGCGGGAGGCAGGATGAGCAGTTCTTC.

The rearrangement uses TRBV25-1 and TRBJ2-7; D call uncertain. The ends were cut back, 1 base at V and 1 base at J, with 11 bases in the middle. Germline CDR1 is MGHDK and CDR2 is SYGVNS. The CDR3 runs 15 residues. The CDR3 nucleotides are TGTGCCAGCAGTGAATCAACATGGGGATCCTACGAGCAGTACTTC. It is translated as CASSESTWGSYEQYF.

This clonotype is medium-sized by share. The chain combines TRBV7-3 with TRBJ2-5; possibly TRBD1 for D (6 bases). Trimming stripped 5 bases from V and 7 bases from J, with 23 bases between. The CDR3 totals 16 residues. Germline loops: CDR1 SGHTA, CDR2 FQGTGA. The CDR3 DNA follows: TGTGCCAGCAGCCCTTCCTACGAACAGGGTCGGGGGACCCAGTACTTC. It yields the protein CASSPSYEQGRGTQYF.

This clonotype appeared once. The chain employs TRBV7-9 and TRBJ2-7, with D unresolved. The CDR3 is made up of 14 amino acids. V lost 3 bases to trimming and J lost 2 bases, with 11 bases between them. Germline assignment: CDR1 SEHNR and CDR2 FQNEAQ (reference sequence). The CDR3 here is CASSFVDSTYEQYF. The CDR3, as DNA: TGTGCCAGCAGCTTTGTAGACTCTACCTACGAGCAGTACTTC.

This clonotype was counted many times. The rearrangement links TRBV5-8 to TRBJ2-7, with 9 bases matching TRBD1. The trim removed 0 bases at V and 4 bases at J, leaving 2 bases unmatched. This CDR3 region has 14 residues. Germline CDR1 SGHTS, CDR2 YDEGEE. The CDR3, as DNA: TGTGCCAGCAGCTTGGGACAGGGGGGATACGAGCAGTACGTC. Residues: CASSLGQGGYEQYV.

Concerning this clonotype itself: At one of its ends the junction is not consistent with the germline gene, which may arise from a read error. This chain links TRBV5-1 with TRBJ1-4, with D unclear. The CDR3 extends over 16 amino acids. Germline V gene sequence: CDR1 SGHRS, CDR2 YFSETQ. The CDR3: CASSLAMYSTNEKQFF. CDR3 bases: TGCGCCAGCAGCTTGGCAATGTACTCAACTAATGAAAAACAGTTTTTT.

The table lists this clonotype with a few counts. The CDR3 loop is CASSLGTLYGYTF. The CDR3 DNA sequence: TGTGCCAGCAGTCTCGGGACTCTCTATGGCTACACCTTC. The rearrangement links TRBV6-5 to TRBJ1-2; D is perhaps TRBD1 (5 bases). Germline V gene sequence: CDR1 MNHEY, CDR2 SVGAGI. Trimming removed 5 bases at V and 4 bases at J, with 11 bases between. This CDR3 is 13 amino acids long.

This rearrangement joins TRBV5-1 to TRBJ1-2; D perhaps matches TRBD1 (6 bases). CDR1 SGHRS and CDR2 YFSETQ come from the germline V gene. The V gene lost 4 bases and the J gene lost 2 bases, with 12 bases spanning the gap. The CDR3 sequence is 14 residues long. The CDR3 nucleotides are TGCGCCAGCAGCCTCAACAGGGTCAACTATGGCTACACCTTC. Translation gives CASSLNRVNYGYTF.

The CDR3 DNA follows: TGCAGTGCTATACAGGGCACCGAAGACTATGGCTACACCTTC. Protein product: CSAIQGTEDYGYTF. The rearrangement joins TRBV20-1 to TRBJ1-2, with TRBD1 as a possible D gene (6 bases). This CDR3 region has 14 residues. Per germline, CDR1 DFQATT and CDR2 SNEGSKA (reference sequence). The V gene lost 4 bases and the J gene lost 3 bases, with 15 bases spanning the gap.

V usage is TRBV6-5 and J usage is TRBJ1-2, with D perhaps matching TRBD1 (6 bases). The CDR3 runs 14 residues. Germline values: CDR1 MNHEY, CDR2 SVGAGI. V lost 4 bases and J 6 bases, leaving 15 bases between the germline ends. CDR3 protein: CASSFAGAGNGYTF. In DNA form, the CDR3 reads TGTGCCAGCAGTTTCGCAGGGGCAGGGAATGGCTACACCTTC.

There are a few counts of this clonotype. The chain recombines TRBV4-1 with TRBJ2-3; 10 nucleotides match TRBD2. Germline V gene data show CDR1 as MGHRA and CDR2 as YSYEKL. V lost 1 base and J lost 6; bases outside the gene matches: 4. This CDR3 spans 15 amino acids. The CDR3 region has the DNA TGCGCCAGCAGCCAAGCTAGCGGGAGAAGGGATACGCAGTATTTT. It encodes CASSQASGRRDTQYF.

This clonotype has ten or more counts. The chain uses TRBV5-1 and TRBJ2-7, with D possibly called TRBD1 or TRBD2 (5 bases each). The CDR3 covers 12 residues. Trimming took off 4 bases at V and 3 bases at J, with 8 bases between the two ends. CDR1 is SGHRS and CDR2 is YFSETQ in the germline V gene. CDR3 protein: CASSDSGYEQYF. DNA for the CDR3: TGCGCCAGCAGCGACAGCGGCTACGAGCAGTACTTC.

This clonotype occurred many times. The V call is TRBV5-1, the J call TRBJ1-1; D gene ambiguous. The CDR3 is made up of 14 amino acids. Germline lookup yields CDR1 SGHRS and CDR2 YFSETQ. V was pared by 3 bases and J by 2 bases, with 11 bases between. CDR3 protein: CASSSSGGNTEAFF. In DNA, the CDR3 is TGCGCCAGCAGCTCGAGTGGCGGCAACACTGAAGCTTTCTTT.